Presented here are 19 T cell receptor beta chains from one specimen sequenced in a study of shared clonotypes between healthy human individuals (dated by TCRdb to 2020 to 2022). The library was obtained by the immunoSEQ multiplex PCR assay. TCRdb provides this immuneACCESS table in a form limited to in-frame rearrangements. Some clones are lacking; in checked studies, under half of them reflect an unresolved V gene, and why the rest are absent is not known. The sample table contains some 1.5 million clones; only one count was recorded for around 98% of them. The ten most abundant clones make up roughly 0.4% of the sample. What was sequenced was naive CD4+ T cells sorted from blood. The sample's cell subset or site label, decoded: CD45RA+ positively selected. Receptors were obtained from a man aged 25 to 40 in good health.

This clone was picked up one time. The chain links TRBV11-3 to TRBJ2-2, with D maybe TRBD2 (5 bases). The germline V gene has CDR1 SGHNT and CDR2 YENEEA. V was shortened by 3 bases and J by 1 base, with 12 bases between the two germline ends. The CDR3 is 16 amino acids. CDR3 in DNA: TGTGCCAGCAGCTTGTACACCGGGATGAACACCGGGGAGCTGTTTTTT. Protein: CASSLYTGMNTGELFF.

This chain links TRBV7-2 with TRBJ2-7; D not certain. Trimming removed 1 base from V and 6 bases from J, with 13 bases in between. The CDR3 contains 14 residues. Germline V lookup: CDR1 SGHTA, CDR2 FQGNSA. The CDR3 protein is CASSLGWGRGEQYF. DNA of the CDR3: TGTGCCAGCAGCTTAGGTTGGGGTAGAGGCGAGCAGTACTTC.

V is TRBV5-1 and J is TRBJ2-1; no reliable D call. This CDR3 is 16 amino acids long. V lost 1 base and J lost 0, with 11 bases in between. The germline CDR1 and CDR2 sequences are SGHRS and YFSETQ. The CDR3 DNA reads TGCGCCAGCAGCTTGTTAGGCGTGAGCTCCTACAATGAGCAGTTCTTC. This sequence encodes CASSLLGVSSYNEQFF.

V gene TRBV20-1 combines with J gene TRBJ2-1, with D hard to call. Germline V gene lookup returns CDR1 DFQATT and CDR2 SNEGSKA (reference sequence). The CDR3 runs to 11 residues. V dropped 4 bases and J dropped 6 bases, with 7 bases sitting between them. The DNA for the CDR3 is TGCAGTGCTATTCTCTTCAATGAGCAGTTCTTC. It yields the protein CSAILFNEQFF.

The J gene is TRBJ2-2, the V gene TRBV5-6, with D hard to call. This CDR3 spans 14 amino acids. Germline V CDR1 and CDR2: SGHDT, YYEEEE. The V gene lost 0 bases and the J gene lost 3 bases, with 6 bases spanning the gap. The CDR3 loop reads CASSLGTHTGELFF. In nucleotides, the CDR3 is TGTGCCAGCAGCTTGGGCACACACACCGGGGAGCTGTTTTTT.

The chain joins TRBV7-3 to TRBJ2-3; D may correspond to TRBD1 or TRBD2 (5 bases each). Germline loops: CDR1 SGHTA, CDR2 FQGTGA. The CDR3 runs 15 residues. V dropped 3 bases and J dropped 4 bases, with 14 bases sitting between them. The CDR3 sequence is CASSLTGRGADTQYF. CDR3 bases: TGTGCCAGCAGCTTGACGGGACGAGGCGCAGATACGCAGTATTTT.

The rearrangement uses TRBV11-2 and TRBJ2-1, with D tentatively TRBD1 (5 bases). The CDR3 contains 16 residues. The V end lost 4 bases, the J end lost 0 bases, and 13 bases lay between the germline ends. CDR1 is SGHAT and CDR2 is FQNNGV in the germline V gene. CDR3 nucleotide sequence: TGTGCCAGCAGCTCCCGGACACTAAGCTCCTACAATGAGCAGTTCTTC. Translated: CASSSRTLSSYNEQFF.

Here the CDR3 DNA reads TGCGCCAGCAGCCGGGCAGTGGGTCCTATCAAATACGAGCAGTACTTC. It yields the protein CASSRAVGPIKYEQYF. This chain links TRBV4-1 with TRBJ2-7; D unclear. This CDR3 is built from 16 residues. The V end was cut by 4 bases, the J end by 4 bases, with 20 bases between. Germline V CDR1 and CDR2: MGHRA, YSYEKL.

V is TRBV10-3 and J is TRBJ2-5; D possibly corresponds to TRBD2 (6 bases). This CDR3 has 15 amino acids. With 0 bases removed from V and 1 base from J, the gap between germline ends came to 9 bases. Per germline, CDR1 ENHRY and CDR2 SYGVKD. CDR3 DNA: TGTGCCATCAGTGAGTCAGACGGGGGCCAAGAGACCCAGTACTTC. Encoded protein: CAISESDGGQETQYF.

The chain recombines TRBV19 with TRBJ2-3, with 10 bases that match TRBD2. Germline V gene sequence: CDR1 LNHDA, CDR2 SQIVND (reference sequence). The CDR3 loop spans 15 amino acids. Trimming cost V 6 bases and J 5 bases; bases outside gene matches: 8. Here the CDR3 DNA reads TGTGCCAGTAGAAAGGGGGCTAGCGGGAGAGATACGCAGTATTTT. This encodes CASRKGASGRDTQYF.

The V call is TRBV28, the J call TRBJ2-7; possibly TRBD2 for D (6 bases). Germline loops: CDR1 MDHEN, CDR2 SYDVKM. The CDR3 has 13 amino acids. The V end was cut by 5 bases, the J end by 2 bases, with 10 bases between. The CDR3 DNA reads TGTGCCAGCAGTGGGGGGAGTGCCTACGAGCAGTACTTC. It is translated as CASSGGSAYEQYF. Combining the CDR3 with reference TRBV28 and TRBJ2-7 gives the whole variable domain DVKVTQSSRYLVKRTGEKVFLECVQDMDHENMFWYRQDPGLGLRLIYFSYDVKMKEKGDIPEGYSVSREKKERFSLILESASTNQTSMYLCASSGGSAYEQYFGPGTRLTVT.

Here the CDR3 reads CASSSGTRAIQYF. As DNA, the CDR3 is TGTGCCAGCAGTTCCGGGACTAGAGCCATTCAGTACTTC. This rearrangement joins TRBV5-8 to TRBJ2-4; 8 bases agree with TRBD2. J lost 9 bases, V lost 5 bases, and 7 bases had no gene match. Per germline, CDR1 SGHTS and CDR2 YDEGEE. CDR3 length equals 13 residues.

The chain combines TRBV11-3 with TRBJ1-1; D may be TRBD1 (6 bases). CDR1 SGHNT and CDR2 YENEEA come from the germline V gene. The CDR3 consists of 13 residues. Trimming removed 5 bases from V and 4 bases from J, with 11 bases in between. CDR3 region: CASSLLTGTEAFF. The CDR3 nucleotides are TGTGCCAGCAGCCTATTGACAGGCACTGAAGCTTTCTTT.

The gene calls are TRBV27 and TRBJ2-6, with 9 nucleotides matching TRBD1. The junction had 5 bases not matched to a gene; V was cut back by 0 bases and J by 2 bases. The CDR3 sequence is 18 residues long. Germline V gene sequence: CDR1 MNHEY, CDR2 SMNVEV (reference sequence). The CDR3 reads CASSLSSRTGAGANVLTF. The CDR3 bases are TGTGCCAGCAGTTTATCCAGCCGGACAGGGGCTGGGGCCAACGTCCTGACTTTC.

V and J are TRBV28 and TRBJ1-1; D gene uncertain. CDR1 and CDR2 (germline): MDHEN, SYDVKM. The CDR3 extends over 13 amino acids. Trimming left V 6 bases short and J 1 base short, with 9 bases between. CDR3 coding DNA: TGTGCCAGCAGAGGTTCAGGGAACACTGAAGCTTTCTTT. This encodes CASRGSGNTEAFF.

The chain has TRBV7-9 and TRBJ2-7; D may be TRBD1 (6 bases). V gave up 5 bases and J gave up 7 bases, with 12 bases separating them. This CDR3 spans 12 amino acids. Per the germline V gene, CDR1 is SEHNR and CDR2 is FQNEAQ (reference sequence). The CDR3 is CASSHRTDEQYF. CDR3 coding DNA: TGTGCCAGCAGCCACAGGACAGATGAGCAGTACTTC.

CDR3 nucleotide sequence: TGTGCCAGCAGTGAAGGAGGCAGCCAAGAGACCCAGTACTTC. This sequence encodes CASSEGGSQETQYF. This chain joins TRBV25-1 and TRBJ2-5; TRBD2 is a possible D gene (5 bases). This CDR3 region has 14 residues. V shed 2 bases and J shed 1 base, with 8 bases lying between them. Germline values: CDR1 MGHDK, CDR2 SYGVNS.

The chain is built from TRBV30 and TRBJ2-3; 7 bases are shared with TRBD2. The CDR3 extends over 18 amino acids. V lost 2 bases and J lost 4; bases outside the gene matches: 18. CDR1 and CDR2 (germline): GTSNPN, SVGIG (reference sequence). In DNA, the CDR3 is TGTGCCTGGAGTCCAGGGCTAGCGGCCCCGACGCCTCCAGATACGCAGTATTTT. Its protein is CAWSPGLAAPTPPDTQYF.

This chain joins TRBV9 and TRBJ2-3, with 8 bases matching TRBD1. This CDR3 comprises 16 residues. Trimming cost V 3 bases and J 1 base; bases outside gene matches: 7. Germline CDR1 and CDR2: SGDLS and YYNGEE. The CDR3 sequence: CASSASTTGGTDTQYF. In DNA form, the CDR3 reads TGTGCCAGCAGCGCCTCAACGACAGGGGGCACAGATACGCAGTATTTT.